The source of this T cell receptor (beta chain) is a study of CD8+ T cells in alopecia areata. Study-level results: Clonality exceeded that of normal scalp in lesional scalp, most notably in alopecia totalis/universalis.

This clone was seen once. The antigen is not known. Germline V gene data show CDR1 as SGHAT and CDR2 as FQNNGV. Trimming shortened V by 8 bases and J by 13 bases, and 15 bases separated the two germline ends. There are 11 residues in the CDR3. Collected material from alopecia areata patients comprised lesional scalp punch biopsies and peripheral blood. Following extraction, RNA underwent reverse transcription to cDNA, which served as the sequencing template. Only in-frame clones appear in the TCRdb table, and some are missing; sequencing was by immunoSEQ multiplex PCR. The sample yields 200,000 to 250,000 clones, roughly two thirds seen once.

The rearrangement uses TRBV11-2 and TRBJ2-1; D not certain. The TCR sequence derives from a human donor with alopecia areata. Sequenced here: CD4+ T cells sorted from blood, sampled at week 0. CDR3 residues: CASRHRLEQFF. In DNA form, the CDR3 reads TGTGCCAGCCGGCACCGCCTTGAACAGTTCTTC.